This T cell receptor beta chain was sequenced for a study of T-cell memory formation after mild COVID-19. Study findings and constraints: Within pre-infection memory, some responding clones were found, suggesting cross-reactive memory joined. Second-wave clones peaking on day 37 lacked confirmed SARS-CoV-2 specificity.

TCRdb re-derived calls from the 5' RACE reads in MiXCR, one entry per CDR3 protein. The data hold about 82,000 distinct CDR3 sequences, with roughly 16% observed a single time. Germline V CDR1 and CDR2: LGHNA, YSLEER. This CDR3 has 16 amino acids. Trimming removed 1 base from V and 8 bases from J; junction bases left unmatched: 10. A word on this clonotype: Its antigen is unidentified.

Sample: PBMCs or a T cell subset sorted from them (not recorded which). The sequence derives from a man aged 18 to 29 who had mild COVID-19 (a few samples of this study predate the infection). Cell type and time point are not known. The chain is built from TRBV4-3 and TRBJ2-3; 9 nucleotides line up with TRBD2. The CDR3 loop reads CASSQGSGGPPLTQYF. The CDR3, as DNA: TGCGCCAGCAGCCAAGGAAGCGGGGGGCCCCCCCTTACGCAGTATTTT.